Sequencing of this T cell receptor (beta chain) was carried out in a study of blood T cells in healthy people across ages (dated by TCRdb to the mid-2010s). Regarding the research as a whole: In model experiments, roughly one uniquely barcoded TCR beta cDNA molecule per two T cells was captured by template switching. Two additional independent replicas of 1 million unique cDNA reads from the same blood draw were analyzed for two donors (one aged 18 to 29 and one aged 80 or older). Age-related changes in TCR beta repertoire diversity were measured in the study by deep sequencing normalized with unique cDNA molecular identifiers. Four age groups were formed from the donors: young (average roughly 15 years), middle-aged (approximately 40), aged (roughly 58) and long-lived (more than 75).

Library preparation used 5' RACE. The instrument given in TCRdb is Illumina HiSeq 2500. A second about 6 to 11 cycle PCR used a sample-barcoded 5' primer and a J-beta primer mix. Each TCR beta cDNA molecule received a unique molecular identifier from a template-switch 5' adaptor carrying 12 random nucleotides. Each sample yielded at least 2.5 million CDR3-containing paired-end reads. First-strand cDNA was synthesized from all RNA with the Mint cDNA synthesis kit, primed by a TRBC-specific oligonucleotide. Following uracil-DNA glycosylase treatment, a first 18-cycle PCR with universal primers M1SS and BC2_uni_R was performed on all cDNA. The study's own analysis went as follows. For normalization, 1 million high-quality reads were randomly selected from each sample, with every read carrying a distinct molecular identifier. Reads with shared molecular identifiers were discarded instead of being binned into consensus sequences. CDR3 identification, clonotype clustering and error correction used MiTCR with a Q25 quality threshold and the strictest error-elimination algorithm. Lower-bound total TCR beta diversity was estimated with a nonparametric unseen species model using Euler transformation. Using fastp trimming at Q25 and MiXCR clonotype assembly, TCRdb reanalyzed the public sequencing data and kept in-frame beta chains. Each entry merges the rows of one CDR3 protein and shows their most common DNA and genes. TCRdb's processing, not the authors' own work, is the source of the V and J calls. The sample contains about 800,000 distinct CDR3 sequences, about 25% of them found a single time. The ten top clones hold 3% to 4.5% of the sample.

Donors were a few dozen systemically healthy Caucasian individuals from Russia aged 6 to 90 years. Around 9.9 milliliters of peripheral blood were collected from each donor into EDTA-treated Vacutainer tubes. Ficoll-Paque density-gradient centrifugation was used to isolate PBMCs, with at least 6.5 million per sample. Total RNA was extracted from PBMCs with Trizol reagent, with at least 5.5 micrograms obtained per sample. For every donor, flow cytometry on a PBMC aliquot measured the percentage of naive CD45RAhigh/CD27high T cells. Study-wide conclusions, independent of this receptor: The CMV infection status of donors was not known, potentially confounding age-related changes in expanded clonotypes. Compared with the aged group, the long-lived group had more naive CD4+ T cells, fewer expanded clones and increased TCR diversity, suggesting age selection. Estimates of total diversity based on one million sequenced T cells were considered lower bounds and underestimates. Observed TCR beta diversity correlated strongly with the percentage of naive T cells measured by flow cytometry. Since profiling was done on bulk unsorted PBMCs, naive and antigen-experienced compartments could not be conclusively compared. As age increased, observed TCR beta diversity per million T cells dropped in a roughly linear way, and a significant reduction was already evident by age 40.

The CDR3 runs 15 residues from the cysteine to the phenylalanine. Of the read, only the CDR3 DNA is kept; its 45 bases are in frame from base 1. CDR1 and CDR2, looked up from the germline V gene (reference sequence), are DFQATT and SNEGSKA. V sheds 6 bases and J sheds 4 bases, leaving 20 bases between their ends. To note about this clonotype: Its antigen remains undetermined. Per-base qualities were not stored, and no clone one base away is much larger.

This sample also appeared in a second study, on T cells of mothers and their children. In that second paper, the authors write: The donors were nine systemically healthy Caucasian individuals, made up of three mothers and their six children. cDNA synthesis consumed the entire amount of extracted RNA, loaded at around 1.5 ug RNA in each 15 ul reaction. In the second PCR, sample barcodes and 2-4 random nucleotides were introduced via the M1S primer. Each mother yielded over 8.5 million TCR beta CDR3 reads and each child 2.5 million to 3 million reads. TCR recombination output is similarly shaped by thymic selection in related and unrelated pairs, with a minor effect exerted by inherited differences. Normalized repertoire overlap was always slightly but never significantly higher in related than unrelated mother-child pairs. No persistent microchimeric T cell clones were found, with a detection sensitivity of approximately 100 clones per million clonotypes. The study used deep NGS to compare TCR beta repertoires of mothers and children, seeking features distinguishing related mother-child pairs from unrelated individuals. On average, the children were roughly 10 +/- 4 years old, while the mothers were around 40 +/- 4 years old. After adapter ligation with NEBNext reagents, the libraries were sequenced on Illumina HiSeq 2000 with 100+100 nt paired-end reads. To avoid cross-contamination, the mother libraries and the child libraries were prepared a month apart and sequenced in separate runs. Each donor had between roughly 450,000 and 2,100,000 distinct TCR beta clonotypes identified. Naive TCR beta clonotypes were estimated from low-frequency clonotypes matched to each donor's FACS-determined naive share, without sorting.

This TCR was sampled from a boy aged 5-17 years in good health. The sequence links TRBV20-1 to TRBJ2-3, and TRBD1 may be the D gene, going by 6 matching bases. Sequencing was carried out using blood. DNA sequence: TGCAGTGCGAAAAACAGGGCGACTGGATCAGATACGCAGTATTTT. This gives the protein CSAKNRATGSDTQYF.